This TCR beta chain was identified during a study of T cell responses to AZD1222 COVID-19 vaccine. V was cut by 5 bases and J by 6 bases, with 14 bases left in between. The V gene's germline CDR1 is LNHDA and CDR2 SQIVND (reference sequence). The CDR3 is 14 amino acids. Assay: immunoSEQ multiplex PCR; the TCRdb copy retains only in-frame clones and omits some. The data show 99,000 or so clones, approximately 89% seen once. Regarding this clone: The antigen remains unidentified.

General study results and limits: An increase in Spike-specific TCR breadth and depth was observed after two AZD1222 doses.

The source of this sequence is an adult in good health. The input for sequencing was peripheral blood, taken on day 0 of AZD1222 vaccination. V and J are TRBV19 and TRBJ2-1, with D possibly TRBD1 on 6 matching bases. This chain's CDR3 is CASSPGQYGNEQFF. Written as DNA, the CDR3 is TGTGCCAGTAGTCCCGGACAGTATGGCAATGAGCAGTTCTTC.